This TCR beta chain is from a study of cytomegalovirus exposure and HLA in healthy donors. Notes on the study in general: TCR beta V segments were, for the most part, productive about 90% or about 30% of the time in an earlier analysis.

Per the germline V gene, CDR1 is MDHEN and CDR2 is SYDVKM. The CDR3 loop spans 18 amino acids. Trimming took 6 bases from V and 0 from J, leaving 21 bases between them. The PCR was carried out with 60 Vbeta primers and 13 Jbeta primers. Measured with immunoSEQ multiplex PCR; TCRdb has only the in-frame clones, and not every one. The table shows 100,000 to 150,000 clones, with roughly 74% occurring only once. Points on this clone: The antigen is not known.

The sample comprised PBMCs. This clonotype was obtained from a woman between 50 and 59 years old in good health and CMV-seropositive. This chain links TRBV28 with TRBJ1-3; possibly TRBD1 for D (6 bases). CDR3 loop: CASSPTTGRMSSGNTIYF. The CDR3 DNA reads TGTGCCAGCAGCCCCACGACAGGAAGAATGAGCTCTGGAAACACCATATATTTT.